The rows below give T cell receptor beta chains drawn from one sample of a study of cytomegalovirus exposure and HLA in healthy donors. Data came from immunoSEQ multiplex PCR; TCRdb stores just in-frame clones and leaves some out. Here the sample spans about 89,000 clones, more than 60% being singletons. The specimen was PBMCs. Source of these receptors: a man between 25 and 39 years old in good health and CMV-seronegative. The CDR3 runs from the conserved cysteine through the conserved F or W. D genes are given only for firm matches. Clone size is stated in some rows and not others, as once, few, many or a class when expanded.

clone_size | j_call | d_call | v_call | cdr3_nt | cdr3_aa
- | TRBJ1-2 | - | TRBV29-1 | TGCAGCGTTCGCAGGGGAAGGGACTATGGCTACACCTTC | CSVRRGRDYGYTF
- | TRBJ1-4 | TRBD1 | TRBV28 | TGTGCCAGCAGTCCCTACTCGACAGGGACAACTAATGAAAAACTGTTTTTT | CASSPYSTGTTNEKLFF
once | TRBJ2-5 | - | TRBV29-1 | TGCAGCGTTTCGAGGGAAGGGGAGACCCAGTACTTC | CSVSREGETQYF
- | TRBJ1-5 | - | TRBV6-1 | TGTGCCAGCACCATCGGCAGGTCAAGCAATCAGCCCCAGCATTTT | CASTIGRSSNQPQHF
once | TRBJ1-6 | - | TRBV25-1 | TGTGCCAGCAGTCCCTATGGGGCAGGGTTGAATTCACCCCTCCACTTT | CASSPYGAGLNSPLHF
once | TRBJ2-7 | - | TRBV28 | TGTGCCAGCAGTCGCTCTAGCACCTACGAGCAGTACTTC | CASSRSSTYEQYF
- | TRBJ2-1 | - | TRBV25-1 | TGTGCCAGCAGTGACAGGGATTACCCTTACAATGAGCAGTTCTTC | CASSDRDYPYNEQFF
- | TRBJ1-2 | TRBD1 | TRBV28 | TGTGCCAGCACTACCGGGACAGGGAAGAATTATGGCTACACCTTC | CASTTGTGKNYGYTF
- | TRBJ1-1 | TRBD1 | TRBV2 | TGTGCCAGCAGTAGAAGCATGGACAGGATGAACACTGAAGCTTTCTTT | CASSRSMDRMNTEAFF
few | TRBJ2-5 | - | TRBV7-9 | TGTGCCAGCAGCTCCGTTACAGGGTGGGAAAAGGAGACCCAGTACTTC | CASSSVTGWEKETQYF
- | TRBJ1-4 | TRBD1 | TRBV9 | TGTGCCAGCAGCCCGAGGAGGACAGGGAATGAAAAACTGTTTTTT | CASSPRRTGNEKLFF
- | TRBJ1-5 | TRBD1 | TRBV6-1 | TGTGCCAGCAGTGAAATGGTAGGGACAGGGAACAATCAGCCCCAGCATTTT | CASSEMVGTGNNQPQHF
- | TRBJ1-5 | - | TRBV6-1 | TGTGCCAGCAGTGAAGCAGCAGGGACTTATCCCCAGCATTTT | CASSEAAGTYPQHF
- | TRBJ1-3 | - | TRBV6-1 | TGTGCCAGCAGTGAACGAGGGAGGCCTGGAAACACCATATATTTT | CASSERGRPGNTIYF
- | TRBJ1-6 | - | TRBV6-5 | TGTGCCAGCAACACAGGGAGGGATTCACCCCTCCACTTT | CASNTGRDSPLHF
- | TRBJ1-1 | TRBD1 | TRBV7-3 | TGTGCCAGCAGCCCGGGACAGGGGGCCGGGAACACTGAAGCTTTCTTT | CASSPGQGAGNTEAFF
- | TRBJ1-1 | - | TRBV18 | TGTGCCAGCTCACCACGTGAACTGTTTGGGGCCGCTGAAGCTTTCTTT | CASSPRELFGAAEAFF
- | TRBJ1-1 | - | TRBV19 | TGTGCCAGTAGTATACATTCGGGGGGCAACACTGAAGCTTTCTTT | CASSIHSGGNTEAFF
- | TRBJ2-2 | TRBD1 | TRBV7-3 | TGTGCCAGCAGCCGACAGGGTGCAAACACCGGGGAGCTGTTTTTT | CASSRQGANTGELFF
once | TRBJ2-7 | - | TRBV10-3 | TGTGCCATCAGTGCCCTAAGGACAGCAGAGGGCGAGCAGTACTTC | CAISALRTAEGEQYF
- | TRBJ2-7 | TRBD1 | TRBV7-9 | TGTGCCAGCAGCTTAGAGACAGGGGCCTACGAGCAGTACTTC | CASSLETGAYEQYF
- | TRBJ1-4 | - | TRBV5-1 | TGCGCCAGCAGCTTGGCCAGTAATAATGAAGAAAAACTGTTTTTT | CASSLASNNEEKLFF
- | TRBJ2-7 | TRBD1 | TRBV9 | TGTGCCAGCAGCGCGTCTACGGGACAGGGCTACGAGCAGTACTTC | CASSASTGQGYEQYF
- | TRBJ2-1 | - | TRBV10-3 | TGTGCCATCAGTTTAGGAGACCACAATGAGCAGTTCTTC | CAISLGDHNEQFF
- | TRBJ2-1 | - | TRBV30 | TGTGCCTGGAGTGTAACGGTTGTCAATGAGCAGTTCTTC | CAWSVTVVNEQFF